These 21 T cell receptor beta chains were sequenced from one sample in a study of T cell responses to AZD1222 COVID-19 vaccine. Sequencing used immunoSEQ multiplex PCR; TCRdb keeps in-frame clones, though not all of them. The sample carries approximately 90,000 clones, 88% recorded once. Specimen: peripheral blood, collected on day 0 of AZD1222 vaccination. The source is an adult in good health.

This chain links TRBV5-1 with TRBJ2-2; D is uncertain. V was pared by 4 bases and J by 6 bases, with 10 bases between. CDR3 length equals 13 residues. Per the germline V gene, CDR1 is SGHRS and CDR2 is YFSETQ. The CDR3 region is CASSPRVAGELFF. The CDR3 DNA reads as TGCGCCAGCAGCCCGAGAGTTGCCGGGGAGCTGTTTTTT.

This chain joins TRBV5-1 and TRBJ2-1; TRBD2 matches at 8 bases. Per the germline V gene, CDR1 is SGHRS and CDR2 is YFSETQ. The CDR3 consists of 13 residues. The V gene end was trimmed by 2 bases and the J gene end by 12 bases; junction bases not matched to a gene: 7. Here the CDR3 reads CASSFPGLEWQFF. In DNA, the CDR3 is TGCGCCAGCAGCTTCCCGGGACTAGAGTGGCAGTTCTTC.

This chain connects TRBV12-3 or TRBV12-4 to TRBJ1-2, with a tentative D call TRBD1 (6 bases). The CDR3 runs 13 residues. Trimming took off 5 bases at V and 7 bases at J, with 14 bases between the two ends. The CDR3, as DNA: TGTGCCAGCAGTGCCTCGACAGGAGGTGGCTACACCTTC. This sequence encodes CASSASTGGGYTF.

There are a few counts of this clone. CDR3 residues: CASSEGAGYEQYF. CDR3 bases: TGCGCCAGCAGTGAGGGGGCGGGCTACGAGCAGTACTTC. The chain couples TRBV4-1 to TRBJ2-7, with 7 bases fitting TRBD1. With 6 bases clipped from V and 3 bases from J, the junction kept 5 bases outside the gene matches. The V gene's germline CDR1 is MGHRA and CDR2 YSYEKL. CDR3 length: 13 amino acids.

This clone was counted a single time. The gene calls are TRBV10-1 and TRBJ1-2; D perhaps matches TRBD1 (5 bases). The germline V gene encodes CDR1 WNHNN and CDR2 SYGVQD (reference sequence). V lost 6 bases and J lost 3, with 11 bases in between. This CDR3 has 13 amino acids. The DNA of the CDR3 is TGCGCCAGCAGGGGACCCGCTGACTATGGCTACACCTTC. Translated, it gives CASRGPADYGYTF.

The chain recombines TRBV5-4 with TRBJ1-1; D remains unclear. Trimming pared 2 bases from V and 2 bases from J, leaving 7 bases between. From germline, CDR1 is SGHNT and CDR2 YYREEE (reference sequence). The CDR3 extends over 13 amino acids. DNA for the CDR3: TGTGCCAGCAGCTTTAAGGGCAACACTGAAGCTTTCTTT. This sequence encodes CASSFKGNTEAFF.

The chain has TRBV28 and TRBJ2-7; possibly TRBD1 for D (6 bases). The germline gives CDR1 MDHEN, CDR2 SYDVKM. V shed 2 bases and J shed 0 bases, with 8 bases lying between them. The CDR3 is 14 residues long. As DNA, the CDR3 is TGTGCCAGCAGTTTAGGGACACCCTCCTACGAGCAGTACTTC. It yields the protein CASSLGTPSYEQYF.

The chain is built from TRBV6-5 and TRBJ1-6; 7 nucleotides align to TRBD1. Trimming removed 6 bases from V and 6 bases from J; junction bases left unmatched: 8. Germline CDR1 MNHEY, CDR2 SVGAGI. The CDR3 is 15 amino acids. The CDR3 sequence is CASRVPGGGNSPLHF. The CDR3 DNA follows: TGTGCCAGCAGGGTTCCAGGGGGAGGTAATTCACCCCTCCACTTT.

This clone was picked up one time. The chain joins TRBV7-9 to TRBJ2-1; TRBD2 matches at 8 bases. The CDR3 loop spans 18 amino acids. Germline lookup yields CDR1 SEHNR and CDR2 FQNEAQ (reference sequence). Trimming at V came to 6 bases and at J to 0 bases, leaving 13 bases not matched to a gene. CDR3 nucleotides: TGTGCCAGCAGTCCACGGGAGGGCCTTCCCTTCTCCTACAATGAGCAGTTCTTC. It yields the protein CASSPREGLPFSYNEQFF.

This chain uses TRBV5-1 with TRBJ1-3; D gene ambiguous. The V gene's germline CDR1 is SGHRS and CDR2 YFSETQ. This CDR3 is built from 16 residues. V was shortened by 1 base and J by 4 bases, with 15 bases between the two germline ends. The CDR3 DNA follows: TGCGCCAGCAGCTTGAGCGGACCCAAAGAGGGAAACACCATATATTTT. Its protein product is CASSLSGPKEGNTIYF.

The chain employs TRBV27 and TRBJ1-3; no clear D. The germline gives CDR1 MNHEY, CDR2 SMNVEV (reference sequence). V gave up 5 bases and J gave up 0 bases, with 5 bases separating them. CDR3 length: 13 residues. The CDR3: CASSESSGNTIYF. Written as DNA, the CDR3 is TGTGCCAGCAGTGAAAGCTCTGGAAACACCATATATTTT.

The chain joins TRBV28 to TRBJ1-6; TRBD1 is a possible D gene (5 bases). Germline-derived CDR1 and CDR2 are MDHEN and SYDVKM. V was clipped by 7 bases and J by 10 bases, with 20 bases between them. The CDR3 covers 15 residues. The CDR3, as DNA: TGTGCCAGCACCAGCCCTCAGGGACGTGAGTCACCCCTCCACTTT. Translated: CASTSPQGRESPLHF.

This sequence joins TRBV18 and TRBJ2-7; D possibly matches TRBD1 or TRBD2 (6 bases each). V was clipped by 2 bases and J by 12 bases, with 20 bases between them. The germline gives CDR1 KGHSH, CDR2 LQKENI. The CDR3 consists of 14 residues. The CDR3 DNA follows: TGTGCCAGCTCACCAAAGGGGGACACGGGAGATCCGTACTTC. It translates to CASSPKGDTGDPYF.

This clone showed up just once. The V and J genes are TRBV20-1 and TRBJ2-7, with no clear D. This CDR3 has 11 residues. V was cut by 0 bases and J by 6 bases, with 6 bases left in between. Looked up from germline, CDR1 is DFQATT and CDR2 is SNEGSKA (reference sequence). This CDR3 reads CSAREVAEQYF. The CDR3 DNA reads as TGCAGTGCTAGAGAAGTTGCCGAGCAGTACTTC.

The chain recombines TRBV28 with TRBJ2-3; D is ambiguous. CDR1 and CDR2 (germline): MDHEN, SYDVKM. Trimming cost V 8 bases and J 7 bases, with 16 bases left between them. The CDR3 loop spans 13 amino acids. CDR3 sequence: CASSASLPHTQYF. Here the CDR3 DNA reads TGTGCCAGCTCCGCCTCGTTACCGCATACGCAGTATTTT.

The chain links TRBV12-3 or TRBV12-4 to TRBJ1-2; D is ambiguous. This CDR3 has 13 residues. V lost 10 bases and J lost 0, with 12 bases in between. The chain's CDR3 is CATRPIANYGYTF. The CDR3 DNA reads TGTGCCACCCGCCCGATCGCTAACTATGGCTACACCTTC.

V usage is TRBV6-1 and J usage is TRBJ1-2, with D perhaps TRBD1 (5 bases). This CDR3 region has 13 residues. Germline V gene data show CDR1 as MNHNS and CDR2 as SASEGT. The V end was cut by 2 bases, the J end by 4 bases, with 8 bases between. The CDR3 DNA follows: TGTGCCAGCAGTGAATCGGGGACCTATGGCTACACCTTC. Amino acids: CASSESGTYGYTF.

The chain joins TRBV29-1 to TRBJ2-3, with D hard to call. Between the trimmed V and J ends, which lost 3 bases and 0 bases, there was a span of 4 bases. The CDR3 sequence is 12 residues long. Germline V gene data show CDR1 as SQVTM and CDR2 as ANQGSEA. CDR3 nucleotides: TGCAGCGTTGACACTAGCACAGATACGCAGTATTTT. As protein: CSVDTSTDTQYF.

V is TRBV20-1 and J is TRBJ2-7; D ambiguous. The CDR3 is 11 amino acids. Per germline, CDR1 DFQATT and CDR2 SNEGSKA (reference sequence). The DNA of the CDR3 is TGCAGCCCTCTCAGCTCCTACGAGCAGTACTTC. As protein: CSPLSSYEQYF.

Here the CDR3 DNA reads TGCGCCAGCCGGGACAGGGCTAATGAAAAACTGTTTTTT. It translates to CASRDRANEKLFF. J is TRBJ1-4 and V is TRBV10-2; 9 bases fit TRBD1. Trimming took 8 bases from V and 3 from J; bases not matched to a gene: 1. The CDR3 runs to 13 residues. The germline V gene encodes CDR1 WSHSY and CDR2 SAAADI.

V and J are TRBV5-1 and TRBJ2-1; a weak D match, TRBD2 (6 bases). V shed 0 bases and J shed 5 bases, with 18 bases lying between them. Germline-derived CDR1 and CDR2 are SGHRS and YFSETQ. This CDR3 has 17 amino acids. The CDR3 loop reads CASSLASGGIADNEQFF. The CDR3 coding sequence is TGCGCCAGCAGCTTGGCCTCTGGCGGGATAGCTGACAATGAGCAGTTCTTC.